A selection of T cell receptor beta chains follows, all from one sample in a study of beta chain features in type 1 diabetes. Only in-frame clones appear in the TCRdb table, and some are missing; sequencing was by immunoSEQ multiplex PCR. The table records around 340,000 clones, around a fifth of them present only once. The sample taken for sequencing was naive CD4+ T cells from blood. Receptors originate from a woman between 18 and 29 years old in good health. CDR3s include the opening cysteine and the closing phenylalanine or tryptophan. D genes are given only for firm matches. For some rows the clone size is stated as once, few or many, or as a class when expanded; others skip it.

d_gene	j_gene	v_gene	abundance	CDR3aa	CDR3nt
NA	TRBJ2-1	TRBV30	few	CAWSGRYEQFF	TGTGCCTGGAGTGGTAGATATGAGCAGTTCTTC
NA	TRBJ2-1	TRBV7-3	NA	CASSPGTYDNEQFF	TGTGCCAGCAGCCCGGGAACTTATGACAATGAGCAGTTCTTC
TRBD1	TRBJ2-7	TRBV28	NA	CASSRILRDRAHEQYF	TGTGCCAGCAGTCGCATCCTCCGGGACAGGGCCCACGAGCAGTACTTC
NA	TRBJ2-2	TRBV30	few	CAWMRQGRNTGELFF	TGTGCCTGGATGCGGCAGGGGAGGAACACCGGGGAGCTGTTTTTT
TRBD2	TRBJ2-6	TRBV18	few	CASSPWASGVSGANVLTF	TGTGCCAGCTCACCGTGGGCTAGCGGGGTCTCTGGGGCCAACGTCCTGACTTTC
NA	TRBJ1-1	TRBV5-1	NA	CASSLRGGTEAFF	TGCGCCAGCAGCTTGAGGGGTGGCACTGAAGCTTTCTTT
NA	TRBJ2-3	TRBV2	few	CASSVTFSADTQYF	TGTGCCAGCAGTGTTACGTTCAGCGCAGATACGCAGTATTTT
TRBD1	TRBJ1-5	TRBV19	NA	CASKDRGNQPQHF	TGTGCCAGTAAGGACAGGGGCAATCAGCCCCAGCATTTT
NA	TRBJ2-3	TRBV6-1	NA	CASSEFSDLKGDTQYF	TGTGCCAGCAGTGAATTTAGCGACCTCAAGGGAGATACGCAGTATTTT
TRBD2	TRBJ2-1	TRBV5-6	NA	CASSRRGVDTVQFF	TGTGCCAGCAGCCGTCGGGGGGTGGATACGGTGCAGTTCTTC
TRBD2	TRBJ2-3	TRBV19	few	CASSVAGVPHSSTDTQYF	TGTGCCAGTAGTGTAGCGGGAGTCCCGCACTCTAGCACAGATACGCAGTATTTT
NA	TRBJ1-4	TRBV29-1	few	CSVEDQQGREKLFF	TGCAGCGTTGAAGATCAACAGGGACGGGAAAAACTGTTTTTT
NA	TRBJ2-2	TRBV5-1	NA	CASTPFRETGELFF	TGCGCCAGCACCCCTTTCCGGGAGACCGGGGAGCTGTTTTTT
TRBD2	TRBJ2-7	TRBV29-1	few	CSVEGTSSRSYEQYF	TGCAGCGTTGAGGGGACTAGCAGCCGCTCCTACGAGCAGTACTTC
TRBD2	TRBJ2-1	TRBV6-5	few	CASSLTLAGGPNEQFF	TGTGCCAGCAGTTTGACTTTAGCGGGGGGGCCCAATGAGCAGTTCTTC
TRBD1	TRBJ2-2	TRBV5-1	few	CASSFGPGQGLTGELFF	TGCGCCAGCAGCTTTGGTCCGGGACAGGGGTTGACCGGGGAGCTGTTTTTT
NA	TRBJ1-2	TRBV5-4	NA	CASSTTGGRRGYTF	TGTGCCAGCAGCACCACAGGCGGCCGTCGTGGCTACACCTTC
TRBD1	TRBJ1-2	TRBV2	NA	CASRDRGRDGYTF	TGTGCCAGCAGAGACAGGGGGCGAGATGGCTACACCTTC
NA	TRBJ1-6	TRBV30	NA	CAWSVGNSPLHF	TGTGCCTGGAGTGTCGGGAATTCACCCCTCCACTTT
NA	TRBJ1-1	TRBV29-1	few	CSVKGMNTEAFF	TGCAGCGTGAAGGGGATGAACACTGAAGCTTTCTTT
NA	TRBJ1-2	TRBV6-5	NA	CASSYSGTKRGYTF	TGTGCCAGCAGTTACTCGGGGACAAAGAGGGGCTACACCTTC
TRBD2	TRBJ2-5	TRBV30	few	CAWSLLAGPPDF	TGTGCCTGGAGCCTTCTAGCGGGGCCCCCCGACTTC
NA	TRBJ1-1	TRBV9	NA	CASSTPASTEAFF	TGTGCCAGCAGTACCCCAGCTAGCACTGAAGCTTTCTTT
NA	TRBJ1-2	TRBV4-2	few	CASSQELVRNYGYTF	TGTGCCAGCAGCCAAGAACTCGTACGTAACTATGGCTACACCTTC
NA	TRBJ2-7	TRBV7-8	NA	CASSSRTSPVYEQYF	TGTGCCAGCAGCTCTCGGACTTCTCCGGTCTACGAGCAGTACTTC
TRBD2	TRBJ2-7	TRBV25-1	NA	CASSQRERTYEQYF	TGTGCCAGCAGTCAGCGGGAGAGAACCTACGAGCAGTACTTC
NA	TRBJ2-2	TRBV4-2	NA	CASSRNVRGPASTGELFF	TGTGCCAGCAGCCGGAACGTAAGGGGCCCCGCCTCCACCGGGGAGCTGTTTTTT
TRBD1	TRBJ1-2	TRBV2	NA	CASGQGFDGYTF	TGTGCCAGCGGACAGGGATTTGATGGCTACACCTTC
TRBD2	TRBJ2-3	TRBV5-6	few	CASSLAKGLAGADTQYF	TGTGCCAGCAGCTTGGCAAAGGGACTAGCGGGAGCAGATACGCAGTATTTT
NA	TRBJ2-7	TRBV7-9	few	CASSGPGLLYF	TGTGCCAGCAGCGGGCCGGGACTGCTGTACTTC
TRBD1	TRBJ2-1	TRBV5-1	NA	CASSSRQGSYNNEQFF	TGCGCCAGCAGCTCCAGACAGGGCTCCTATAACAATGAGCAGTTCTTC
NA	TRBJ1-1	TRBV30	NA	CAWNAGALRMTFF	TGTGCCTGGAATGCAGGGGCTCTTAGGATGACTTTCTTT
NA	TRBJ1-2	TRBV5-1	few	CASSLDQGVYGYTF	TGCGCCAGCAGCTTGGATCAGGGTGTTTATGGCTACACCTTC
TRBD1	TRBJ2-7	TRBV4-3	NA	CASSQETGGDEQYF	TGCGCCAGCAGCCAAGAGACAGGGGGAGACGAGCAGTACTTC
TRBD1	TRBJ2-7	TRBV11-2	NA	CASSLVPGDRAYEQYF	TGTGCCAGCAGCTTAGTTCCGGGGGACAGGGCCTACGAGCAGTACTTC
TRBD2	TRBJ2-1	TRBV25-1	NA	CASIRGGSYNEQFF	TGTGCCAGCATTCGCGGGGGATCCTACAATGAGCAGTTCTTC
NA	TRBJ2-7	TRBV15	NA	CATARDNSYEQYF	TGTGCCACCGCCAGGGACAACTCCTACGAGCAGTACTTC
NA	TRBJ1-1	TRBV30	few	CAWSTGSLTEAFF	TGTGCCTGGAGTACAGGGTCGCTCACTGAAGCTTTCTTT
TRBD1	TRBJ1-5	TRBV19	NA	CASTLRDRGFQHF	TGTGCCAGTACTCTGAGGGACAGGGGATTTCAGCATTTT
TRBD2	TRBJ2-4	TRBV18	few	CASSPGGEAKNIQYF	TGTGCCAGCTCACCAGGGGGGGAAGCCAAAAACATTCAGTACTTC
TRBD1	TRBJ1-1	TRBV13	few	CASSLRTGTLEAFF	TGTGCCAGCAGCCTACGGACAGGAACTCTTGAAGCTTTCTTT
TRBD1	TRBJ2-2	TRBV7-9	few	CASSPRQGTGELFF	TGTGCCAGCAGCCCGAGACAGGGCACCGGGGAGCTGTTTTTT